The 25 T cell receptor beta chains given below trace back to one sample, sequenced in a study of shared clonotypes between healthy human individuals. Clones were sequenced by immunoSEQ multiplex PCR, and TCRdb holds only the in-frame ones, with some missing. The top ten hold 0.37% of the sample, which has roughly 2,300,000 clones, around 92% seen once. The sequenced sample consisted of naive CD4+ T cells from PBMCs. The subset is: CD45RA+ positively selected. These receptors were collected from a man younger than 30 in good health. Some clones in this sample may be carry-over from other donors' samples.

The chain uses TRBV2 and TRBJ1-5; no reliable D call. Germline V gives CDR1 SNHLY, CDR2 FYNNEI. V gave up 7 bases and J gave up 2 bases, with 12 bases separating them. The CDR3 runs to 14 residues. The CDR3, as DNA: TGTGCCAGCATCCTGGGCCAGGGCAATCAGCCCCAGCATTTT. It encodes CASILGQGNQPQHF.

This clone was seen once. This chain joins TRBV30 and TRBJ1-2; D is unresolved. The CDR3 is 13 amino acids. V dropped 2 bases and J dropped 4 bases, with 11 bases sitting between them. Germline loops: CDR1 GTSNPN, CDR2 SVGIG (reference sequence). The CDR3 DNA follows: TGTGCCTGGAGTACGAAACGTCCCTATGGCTACACCTTC. Encoded protein: CAWSTKRPYGYTF.

The chain joins TRBV5-1 to TRBJ2-1, with D maybe TRBD1 (6 bases). Trimming removed 3 bases at V and 2 bases at J, with 12 bases between. The CDR3 sequence is 15 residues long. Germline V gene data show CDR1 as SGHRS and CDR2 as YFSETQ. CDR3 coding DNA: TGCGCCAGCAGCTGGACAGAATCCGCCTACAATGAGCAGTTCTTC. Translating it yields CASSWTESAYNEQFF. The variable domain in full, with the rest retrieved from reference TRBV5-1 and TRBJ2-1, is KAGVTQTPRYLIKTRGQQVTLSCSPISGHRSVSWYQQTPGQGLQFLFEYFSETQRNKGNFPGRFSGRQFSNSRSEMNVSTLELGDSALYLCASSWTESAYNEQFFGPGTRLTVL.

This clone was seen a single time. The chain recombines TRBV29-1 with TRBJ1-4; D uncertain. Trimming took off 4 bases at V and 8 bases at J, with 11 bases between the two ends. CDR1 and CDR2 (germline): SQVTM, ANQGSEA. This CDR3 region has 12 residues. CDR3 DNA sequence: TGCAGCGTTGGTGGAGTCGGAGAAAAACTGTTTTTT. It yields the protein CSVGGVGEKLFF.

V gene TRBV5-1 combines with J gene TRBJ2-2, with D unresolved. Germline V CDR1 and CDR2: SGHRS, YFSETQ. The V end was cut by 1 base, the J end by 1 base, with 14 bases between. CDR3 length: 17 amino acids. CDR3: CASSLFSVSLNTGELFF. For the CDR3, the DNA is TGCGCCAGCAGCTTGTTTTCTGTCTCTTTGAACACCGGGGAGCTGTTTTTT.

The V and J genes are TRBV13 and TRBJ1-1, with TRBD1 matching over 7 bases. The ends lost 8 bases at V and 1 base at J; junction bases unmatched: 10. The CDR3 runs to 15 residues. Germline V CDR1 and CDR2: PRHDT, FYEKMQ (reference sequence). Written as DNA, the CDR3 is TGTGCCAGCCTATTTACAGGGGAGGAGAACACTGAAGCTTTCTTT. It encodes CASLFTGEENTEAFF.

The chain carries TRBV4-3 and TRBJ1-4, with a tentative D call TRBD1 (5 bases). Germline-derived CDR1 and CDR2 are LGHNA and YSLEER. The CDR3 covers 15 residues. V lost 1 base and J lost 1, with 7 bases in between. CDR3 protein: CASSQADRTNEKLFF. As DNA, the CDR3 is TGCGCCAGCAGCCAAGCAGACAGAACTAATGAAAAACTGTTTTTT.

This clone occurred a few times. This chain uses TRBV28 with TRBJ1-5; tentatively, D is TRBD1 (5 bases). CDR1 is MDHEN, CDR2 SYDVKM, per germline. Trimming shortened V by 4 bases and J by 6 bases, and 13 bases separated the two germline ends. This CDR3 is built from 14 residues. The CDR3 sequence is CASSWRMGGQPQHF. The CDR3 DNA sequence: TGTGCCAGCAGTTGGCGGATGGGGGGTCAGCCCCAGCATTTT.

V and J are TRBV11-2 and TRBJ2-7; 7 bases match TRBD1. V was clipped by 5 bases and J by 3 bases; unmatched bases: 13. Germline-derived CDR1 and CDR2 are SGHAT and FQNNGV. This CDR3 comprises 16 residues. Here the CDR3 reads CASSTRRWTGGYEQYF. The CDR3 DNA is TGTGCCAGCAGCACCCGACGTTGGACAGGCGGCTACGAGCAGTACTTC.

Remarks on this clone: One end of the junction is discordant with germline, which a read error may explain. In the same sample, other DNA sequences code for this CDR3. The CDR3: CASSLAGTYEQYF. The CDR3 DNA sequence: TGTGCCAGCAGCCTAGCGGGAACCTACGAGCAGTACTTC. The chain is built from TRBV7-2 and TRBJ2-7, with 9 bases that match TRBD2. The germline V gene has CDR1 SGHTA and CDR2 FQGNSA. The CDR3 contains 13 residues.

The V gene is TRBV5-6, the J gene TRBJ1-2; unclear D gene. The germline V gene has CDR1 SGHDT and CDR2 YYEEEE. V was trimmed by 5 bases and J by 4 bases, leaving 21 bases between them. The CDR3 runs 16 residues. The CDR3 coding sequence is TGTGCCAGCAGAGCCCGGGGAATGTTGGAGGCCTATGGCTACACCTTC. Translated: CASRARGMLEAYGYTF.

The gene calls are TRBV7-3 and TRBJ2-2, with TRBD2 matching 11 bases. CDR3 length: 15 amino acids. The germline gives CDR1 SGHTA, CDR2 FQGTGA. Unmatched junction bases numbered 6, after V lost 5 bases and J lost 7 bases. The CDR3 region is CASSVGLADYGELFF. DNA for the CDR3: TGTGCCAGCAGCGTGGGACTAGCGGATTACGGGGAGCTGTTTTTT.

The chain employs TRBV7-9 and TRBJ2-1; TRBD2 might be the D (6 bases). The CDR3 is 15 residues long. V was pared by 3 bases and J by 0 bases, with 9 bases between. Germline V lookup: CDR1 SEHNR, CDR2 FQNEAQ (reference sequence). The CDR3 coding sequence is TGTGCCAGCAGCTTCCAAGCGGGCTCCTACAATGAGCAGTTCTTC. Protein sequence: CASSFQAGSYNEQFF.

A single count supports this clone. The chain carries TRBV9 and TRBJ2-5; no clear D gene. Germline V gene sequence: CDR1 SGDLS, CDR2 YYNGEE. V lost 0 bases, J lost 5 bases, and 8 bases lay in between. The CDR3 runs 13 residues. In DNA form, the CDR3 reads TGTGCCAGCAGCGTAGACGTTGGGGAGACCCAGTACTTC. Translating gives CASSVDVGETQYF.

This chain connects TRBV19 to TRBJ2-2; D possibly corresponds to TRBD1 (6 bases). The CDR3 loop spans 13 amino acids. The ends were cut back, 11 bases at V and 7 bases at J, with 17 bases in the middle. In germline, CDR1 is LNHDA, CDR2 SQIVND (reference sequence). In DNA, the CDR3 is TGTGCCGTACAGGGAATTCGGAACGGGGAGCTGTTTTTT. Its protein is CAVQGIRNGELFF.

This sequence joins TRBV18 and TRBJ1-1; unclear D gene. CDR1 is KGHSH, CDR2 LQKENI, per germline. The CDR3 has 13 residues. Trimming pared 4 bases from V and 8 bases from J, leaving 14 bases between. The CDR3 nucleotides are TGTGCCAGCTCACGGGGTCCAGAACTGGAAGCTTTCTTT. Translating it yields CASSRGPELEAFF.

CDR3 protein: CASSLGSGRAIDEQFF. CDR3 nucleotide sequence: TGCGCCAGCAGCTTGGGTAGCGGGAGGGCCATAGATGAGCAGTTCTTC. The J gene is TRBJ2-1, the V gene TRBV5-1, with 11 bases matching TRBD2. The CDR3 spans 16 residues. With V trimmed by 0 bases and J by 8 bases, 7 bases remained unmatched. Germline V gene sequence: CDR1 SGHRS, CDR2 YFSETQ.

V is TRBV25-1 and J is TRBJ1-3; D might be TRBD1 (5 bases). This CDR3 comprises 13 residues. CDR1 is MGHDK, CDR2 SYGVNS, per germline. Trimming shortened V by 8 bases and J by 3 bases, and 11 bases separated the two germline ends. In DNA, the CDR3 is TGTGCCAGCCGCAGGGTGGGTGGAAACACCATATATTTT. This sequence encodes CASRRVGGNTIYF.

This clone was observed once. V gene TRBV5-1 combines with J gene TRBJ2-7; D tentatively fits TRBD1 or TRBD2 (6 bases each). Deletions cut 0 bases from V and 4 bases from J, with 20 bases between. Germline CDR1 and CDR2: SGHRS and YFSETQ. The length of the CDR3 is 17 residues. CDR3 in amino acids: CASSLAPLRGRRYEQYF. CDR3 sequence (DNA): TGCGCCAGCAGCTTGGCCCCCTTGAGGGGGAGGAGGTACGAGCAGTACTTC.

The V and J genes are TRBV7-9 and TRBJ2-5; D unclear. This CDR3 has 14 residues. Germline lookup yields CDR1 SEHNR and CDR2 FQNEAQ (reference sequence). V gave up 5 bases and J gave up 2 bases, with 12 bases separating them. The CDR3 sequence is CASSASPRQETQYF. The CDR3 coding sequence is TGTGCCAGCAGCGCCTCGCCAAGACAAGAGACCCAGTACTTC.

V is TRBV9 and J is TRBJ2-7; the match to TRBD1 covers 10 bases. Germline CDR1 and CDR2: SGDLS and YYNGEE. V gave up 3 bases and J gave up 3 bases; unmatched junction bases: 9. The CDR3 is 16 residues long. Here the CDR3 reads CASSASAGTGVYEQYF. CDR3 nucleotide sequence: TGTGCCAGCAGCGCATCGGCCGGGACAGGGGTCTACGAGCAGTACTTC. Supplemented by reference TRBV9 and TRBJ2-7, the full variable domain reads DSGVTQTPKHLITATGQRVTLRCSPRSGDLSVYWYQQSLDQGLQFLIQYYNGEERAKGNILERFSAQQFPDLHSELNLSSLELGDSALYFCASSASAGTGVYEQYFGPGTRLTVT.

Points on this clone: This sample also contains other DNA sequences that code for the same CDR3. The V gene is TRBV5-1, the J gene TRBJ2-1; a weak D match, TRBD1 (5 bases). The CDR3 is made up of 13 amino acids. Deletions cut 0 bases from V and 6 bases from J, with 7 bases between. Germline loops: CDR1 SGHRS, CDR2 YFSETQ. Here the CDR3 reads CASSLEGVNEQFF. The CDR3 coding sequence is TGCGCCAGCAGCTTGGAAGGGGTCAATGAGCAGTTCTTC.

In this sample, this clone turned up once. The chain recombines TRBV4-1 with TRBJ1-2; D not certain. This CDR3 has 15 amino acids. CDR1 MGHRA and CDR2 YSYEKL come from the germline V gene. The V end was cut by 0 bases, the J end by 6 bases, with 14 bases between. CDR3 DNA: TGCGCCAGCAGCCAAGATCACGGCGCTTTGGATGGCTACACCTTC. Amino acid sequence: CASSQDHGALDGYTF.

This clone appeared a single time. The chain links TRBV27 to TRBJ2-7; 7 nucleotides align to TRBD2. The V gene's germline CDR1 is MNHEY and CDR2 SMNVEV (reference sequence). The CDR3 length is 15 residues. J was trimmed by 3 bases and V by 2 bases; bases with no gene match: 7. The CDR3 reads CASSLSAGVRYEQYF. In DNA, the CDR3 is TGTGCCAGCAGTTTAAGTGCGGGGGTCCGCTACGAGCAGTACTTC.

The gene calls are TRBV11-2 and TRBJ2-7, with 8 bases aligning to TRBD2. Germline values: CDR1 SGHAT, CDR2 FQNNGV. V lost 5 bases, J lost 4 bases, and 10 bases stayed unmatched. The CDR3 has 15 amino acids. CDR3 nucleotides: TGTGCCAGCAGCGACGGAGCGGGAGAGGTTTACGAGCAGTACTTC. This gives the protein CASSDGAGEVYEQYF.